The present TCR beta chain was sequenced within a study of T cell responses to AZD1222 COVID-19 vaccine. Germline V gene data show CDR1 as MNHEY and CDR2 as SMNVEV (reference sequence). V was pared by 6 bases and J by 5 bases, with 11 bases of the junction left unmatched. This CDR3 contains 15 residues. Study conclusions and caveats: After two AZD1222 doses, spike-specific TCR breadth and depth rose versus day 0. Regions 160-218 and 743-854 held dominance among vaccine-associated CD4 TCRs, which spanned spike. White British people made up most donors, females outnumbered males, and clonal diversity was possibly underestimated. Just five or six AZD1222 recipients were seropositive at baseline.

Here immunoSEQ multiplex PCR was the method, and the copy in TCRdb shows in-frame clones only, minus some. The repertoire holds approximately 80,000 clones, with 80% to 90% as singletons. About this clone itself: What it recognizes is unknown.

This receptor was obtained from an adult who received the AZD1222 COVID-19 vaccine. The sample in question was peripheral blood, obtained 28 days after the second AZD1222 dose. V gene TRBV27 combines with J gene TRBJ1-2; 8 bases match TRBD1. CDR3 in DNA: TGTGCCAGCAGAATTACCGGACAGGGATTTTATGGCTACACCTTC. It yields the protein CASRITGQGFYGYTF.